This TCR beta chain was identified during a study of regulatory T cells in long-lasting Graves disease. Study details: By definition, persistent Graves' disease involved antithyroid drugs for over 5 years alongside positive TSH receptor antibodies. Study-wide results and caveats: The study found lower TCR diversity in persistent Graves' patients than in newly diagnosed ones. New patients shared fewer public clonotypes (around 980) than persistent patients did (about 3,000). Segments TRBV28, TRBJ1-2 and TRBJ2-5 showed preferential usage in persistent disease.

Regarding time point: persistent/refractory GD, antithyroid drugs over 5 years with positive TRAb. Extracted RNA from PBMCs served as the source of the TCR library. V was cut by 5 bases and J by 6 bases, with 8 bases left in between. This CDR3 has 11 residues. CDR1 is KGHSH, CDR2 LQKENI, per germline. With iRepertoire HTBI primers and Arm-PCR of CDR3 regions, TCR beta libraries were built. One entry per CDR3 protein, called by TCRdb with MiXCR from the multiplex PCR reads. The sample includes 350,000 to 450,000 distinct CDR3 sequences, around 20% seen only once; the top ten take 14%. This clonotype was seen at least ten times. The antigen is not known.

The gene calls are TRBV18 and TRBJ2-7; perhaps TRBD2 as D (6 bases). This receptor was taken from a female donor with Graves disease. Sequencing used peripheral blood mononuclear cells (PBMCs), obtained when the disease was refractory, from a patient treated with antithyroid drugs. CDR3 sequence: CASSGSGEQYF. The CDR3 DNA follows: TGTGCCAGCTCAGGTAGCGGCGAGCAGTACTTC.